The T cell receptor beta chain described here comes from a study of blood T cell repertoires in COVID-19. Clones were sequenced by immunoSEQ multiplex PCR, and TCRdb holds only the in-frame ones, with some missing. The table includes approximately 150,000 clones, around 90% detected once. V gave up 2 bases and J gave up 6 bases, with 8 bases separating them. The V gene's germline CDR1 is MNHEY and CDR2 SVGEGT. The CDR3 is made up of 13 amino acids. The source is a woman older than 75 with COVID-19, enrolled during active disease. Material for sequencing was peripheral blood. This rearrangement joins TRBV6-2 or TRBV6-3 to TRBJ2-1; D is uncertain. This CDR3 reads CASSYPSANEQFF. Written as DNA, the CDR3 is TGTGCCAGCAGTTACCCCAGCGCCAATGAGCAGTTCTTC.